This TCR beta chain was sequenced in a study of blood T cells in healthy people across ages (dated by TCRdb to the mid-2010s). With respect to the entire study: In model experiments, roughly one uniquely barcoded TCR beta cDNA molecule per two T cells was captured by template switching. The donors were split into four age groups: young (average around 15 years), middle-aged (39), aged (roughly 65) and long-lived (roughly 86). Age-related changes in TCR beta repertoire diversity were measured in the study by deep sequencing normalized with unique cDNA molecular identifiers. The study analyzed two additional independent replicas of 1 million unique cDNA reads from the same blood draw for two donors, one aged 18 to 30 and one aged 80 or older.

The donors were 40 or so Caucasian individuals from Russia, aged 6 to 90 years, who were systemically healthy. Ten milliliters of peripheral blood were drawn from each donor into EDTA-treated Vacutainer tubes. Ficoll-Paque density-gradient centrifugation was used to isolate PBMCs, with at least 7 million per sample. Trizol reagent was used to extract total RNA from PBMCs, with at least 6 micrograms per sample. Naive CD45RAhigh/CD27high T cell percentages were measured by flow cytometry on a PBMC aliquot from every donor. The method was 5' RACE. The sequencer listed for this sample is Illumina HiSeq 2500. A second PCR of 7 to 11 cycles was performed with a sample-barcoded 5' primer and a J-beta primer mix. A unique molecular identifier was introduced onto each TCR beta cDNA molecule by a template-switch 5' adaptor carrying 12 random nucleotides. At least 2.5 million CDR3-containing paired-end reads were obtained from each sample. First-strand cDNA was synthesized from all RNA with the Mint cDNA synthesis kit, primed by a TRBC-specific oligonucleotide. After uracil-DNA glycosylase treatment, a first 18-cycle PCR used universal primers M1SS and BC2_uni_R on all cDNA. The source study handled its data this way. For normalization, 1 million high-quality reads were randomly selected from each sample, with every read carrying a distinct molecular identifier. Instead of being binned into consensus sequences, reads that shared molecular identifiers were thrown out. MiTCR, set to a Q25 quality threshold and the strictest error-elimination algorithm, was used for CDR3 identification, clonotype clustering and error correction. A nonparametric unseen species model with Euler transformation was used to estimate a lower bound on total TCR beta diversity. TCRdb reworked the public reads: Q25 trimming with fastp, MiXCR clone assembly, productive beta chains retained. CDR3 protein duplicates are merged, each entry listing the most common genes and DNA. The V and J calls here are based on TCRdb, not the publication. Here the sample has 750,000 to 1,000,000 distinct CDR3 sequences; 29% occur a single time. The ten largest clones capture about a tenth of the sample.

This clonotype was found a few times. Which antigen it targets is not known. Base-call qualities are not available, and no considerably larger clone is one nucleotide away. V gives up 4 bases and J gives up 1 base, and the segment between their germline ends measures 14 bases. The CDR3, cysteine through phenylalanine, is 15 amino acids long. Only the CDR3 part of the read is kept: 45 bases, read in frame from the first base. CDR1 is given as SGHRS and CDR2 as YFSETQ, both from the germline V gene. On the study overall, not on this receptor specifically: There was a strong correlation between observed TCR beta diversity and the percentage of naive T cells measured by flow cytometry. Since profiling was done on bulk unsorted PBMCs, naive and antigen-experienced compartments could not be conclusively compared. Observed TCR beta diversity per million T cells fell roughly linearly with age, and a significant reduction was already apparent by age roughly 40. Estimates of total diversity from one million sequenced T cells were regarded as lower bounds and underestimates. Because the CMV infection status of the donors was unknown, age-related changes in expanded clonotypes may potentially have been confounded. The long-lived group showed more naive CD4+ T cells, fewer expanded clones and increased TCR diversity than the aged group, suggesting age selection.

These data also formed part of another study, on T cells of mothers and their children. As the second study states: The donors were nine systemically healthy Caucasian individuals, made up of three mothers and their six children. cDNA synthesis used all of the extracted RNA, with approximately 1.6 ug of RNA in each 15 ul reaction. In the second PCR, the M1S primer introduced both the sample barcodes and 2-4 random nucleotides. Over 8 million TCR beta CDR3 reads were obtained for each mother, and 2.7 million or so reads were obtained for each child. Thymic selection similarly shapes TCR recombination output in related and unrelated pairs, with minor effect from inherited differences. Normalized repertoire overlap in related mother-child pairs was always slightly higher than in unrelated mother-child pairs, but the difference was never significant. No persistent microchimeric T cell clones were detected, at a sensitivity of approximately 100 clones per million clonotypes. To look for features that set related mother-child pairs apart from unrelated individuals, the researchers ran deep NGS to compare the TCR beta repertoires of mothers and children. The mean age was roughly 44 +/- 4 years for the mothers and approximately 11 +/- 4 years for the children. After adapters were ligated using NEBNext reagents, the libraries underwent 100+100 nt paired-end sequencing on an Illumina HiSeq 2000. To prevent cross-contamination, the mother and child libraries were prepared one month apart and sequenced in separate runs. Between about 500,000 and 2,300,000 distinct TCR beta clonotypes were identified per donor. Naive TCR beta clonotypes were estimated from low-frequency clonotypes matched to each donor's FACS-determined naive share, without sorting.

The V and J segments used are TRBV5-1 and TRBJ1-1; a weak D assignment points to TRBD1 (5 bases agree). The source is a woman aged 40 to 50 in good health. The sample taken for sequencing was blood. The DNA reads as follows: TGCGCCAGCAGCACCAGGGTATTCAGGAACACTGAAGCTTTCTTT. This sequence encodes CASSTRVFRNTEAFF. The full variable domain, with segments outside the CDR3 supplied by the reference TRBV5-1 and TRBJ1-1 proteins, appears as KAGVTQTPRYLIKTRGQQVTLSCSPISGHRSVSWYQQTPGQGLQFLFEYFSETQRNKGNFPGRFSGRQFSNSRSEMNVSTLELGDSALYLCASSTRVFRNTEAFFGQGTRLTVV.